A single sample is the source of the 5 T cell receptor beta chains below, sequenced in a study of early T cells in non-severe SARS-CoV-2 infection (dated by TCRdb to 2020 to 2023). The library was obtained by 5' RACE. TCRdb names NextSeq 500 as the instrument used. TCRdb reprocessing: public reads trimmed at Q25 with fastp, clones called with MiXCR, in-frame beta chains kept. All rows with the same CDR3 protein become a single entry with the most common DNA and genes. This sample gives some 30,000 distinct CDR3 sequences in total; under 6% of them show up just once. The top ten clones comprise under 15% of the sample. The sample taken for sequencing was whole blood. Every receptor here comes from an adult who was a healthcare worker with PCR-confirmed SARS-CoV-2 infection or an uninfected control (not recorded which).

This clonotype has at least ten counts. The rearrangement uses TRBV7-9 and TRBJ2-1, with 8 bases fitting TRBD2. The V segment lost 3 bases and the J segment 1 base; nucleotides outside the gene matches: 5. Germline V lookup: CDR1 SEHNR, CDR2 FQNEAQ (reference sequence). The CDR3 sequence is 16 residues long. The CDR3 loop reads CASSFPGGASYNEQFF. CDR3 in DNA: TGTGCCAGCAGCTTTCCGGGGGGGGCATCCTACAATGAGCAGTTCTTC.

This clonotype was seen at least ten times. The chain carries TRBV20-1 and TRBJ2-3; 9 bases match TRBD2. The CDR3 is 16 residues long. CDR1 is DFQATT and CDR2 is SNEGSKA in the germline V gene (reference sequence). Losses at the gene ends were 1 base for V and 2 bases for J; bases not matched to a gene: 7. CDR3 protein: CSARAYSGGLTDTQYF. CDR3 in DNA: TGCAGTGCTAGAGCCTATAGCGGGGGACTCACAGATACGCAGTATTTT.

This clonotype appeared many times. CDR3 nucleotides: TGTGCCACCAGCAGTGGGACGGGGGGGCATGAGCAGTTCTTC. Its protein is CATSSGTGGHEQFF. The chain carries TRBV15 and TRBJ2-1; TRBD2 matches at 8 bases. The CDR3 extends over 14 amino acids. CDR1 LNHNV and CDR2 YYDKDF come from the germline V gene (reference sequence). With V trimmed by 3 bases and J by 8 bases, 6 bases remained unmatched.

This clonotype has at least ten counts. V and J are TRBV3-1 and TRBJ2-2, with 7 bases that match TRBD1. Germline values: CDR1 LGHDT, CDR2 YNNKEL (reference sequence). V shed 1 base and J 7 bases; nucleotides not matched to a gene: 3. The CDR3 is 14 residues long. DNA of the CDR3: TGTGCCAGCAGCCAAGGACAGGGAATCGGGGAGCTGTTTTTT. Its protein is CASSQGQGIGELFF.

This clonotype appeared many times. The chain uses TRBV12-5 and TRBJ1-1; tentative D call: TRBD1 (6 bases). The V gene lost 8 bases and the J gene lost 2 bases, with 12 bases spanning the gap. CDR1 is LGHNT, CDR2 FRNRAP, per germline. The CDR3 is made up of 13 amino acids. CDR3 amino acids: CASRPGANTEAFF. The CDR3 DNA reads as TGTGCTAGTCGTCCGGGGGCAAACACTGAAGCTTTCTTT.